The 21 T cell receptor beta chains below come from one sample, sequenced in a study of blood T cell repertoires in COVID-19. Libraries were prepared by immunoSEQ multiplex PCR; TCRdb keeps only in-frame clonotypes and omits some of them. The table includes 200,000 or so clones, about 86% detected once. Input material: peripheral blood. The receptor set was obtained from a man aged 30-40 years with active or convalescent COVID-19.

The chain uses TRBV27 and TRBJ2-7; D possibly corresponds to TRBD2 (5 bases). Per the germline V gene, CDR1 is MNHEY and CDR2 is SMNVEV (reference sequence). Between the trimmed V and J ends, which lost 6 bases and 2 bases, there was a span of 14 bases. The CDR3 totals 14 residues. In DNA, the CDR3 is TGTGCCAGCAGCTCCCTTGGGCGGGCCTACGAGCAGTACGTC. Translation: CASSSLGRAYEQYV.

V usage is TRBV6-2 or TRBV6-3 and J usage is TRBJ1-5; TRBD1 agrees at 8 bases. This CDR3 has 15 residues. V gave up 6 bases and J gave up 2 bases; unmatched junction bases: 6. Germline V gives CDR1 MNHEY, CDR2 SVGEGT. CDR3 loop: CASSTQGAGNQPQHF. In DNA form, the CDR3 reads TGTGCCAGCAGCACCCAGGGGGCCGGCAATCAGCCCCAGCATTTT.

This chain links TRBV19 with TRBJ2-7; D may be TRBD2 (7 bases). The CDR3 contains 14 residues. V was shortened by 6 bases and J by 4 bases, with 16 bases between the two germline ends. Germline V gene sequence: CDR1 LNHDA, CDR2 SQIVND (reference sequence). The CDR3 is CASSPGGGGYEQYF. DNA for the CDR3: TGTGCCAGTAGCCCCGGCGGGGGCGGATACGAGCAGTACTTC.

The chain employs TRBV11-2 and TRBJ1-2; tentatively, D is TRBD1 (6 bases). CDR1 is SGHAT, CDR2 FQNNGV, per germline. The germline V and J ends were trimmed by 0 bases and 8 bases, with 10 bases remaining between them. The CDR3 loop spans 13 amino acids. The DNA of the CDR3 is TGTGCCAGCAGCTTAGATTTCACAGGGGGCTACACCTTC. Translating gives CASSLDFTGGYTF.

This chain joins TRBV7-6 and TRBJ2-1; TRBD1 agrees at 7 bases. The CDR3 has 18 residues. Trimming cost V 5 bases and J 0 bases; bases outside gene matches: 13. The V gene's germline CDR1 is SGHVS and CDR2 FNYEAQ. CDR3 nucleotide sequence: TGTGCCAGCAGCCATCCCCGGGACAGCCGGAGCTCCTACAATGAGCAGTTCTTC. Translating it yields CASSHPRDSRSSYNEQFF.

V is TRBV2 and J is TRBJ1-1, with a tentative D call TRBD1 (5 bases). Trimming removed 6 bases from V and 5 bases from J, with 19 bases in between. Per the germline V gene, CDR1 is SNHLY and CDR2 is FYNNEI. The CDR3 consists of 15 residues. The CDR3 region is CASSLGVQGRTEAFF. In nucleotides, the CDR3 is TGTGCCAGCAGCCTAGGCGTTCAGGGAAGGACTGAAGCTTTCTTT.

A single count supports this clone. The chain carries TRBV4-3 and TRBJ1-4; TRBD1 agrees at 7 bases. V lost 1 base and J lost 3; bases outside the gene matches: 2. CDR3 length: 15 amino acids. Looked up from germline, CDR1 is LGHNA and CDR2 is YSLEER. This CDR3 reads CASSQGQGPNEKLFF. The CDR3 DNA is TGCGCCAGCAGCCAAGGACAGGGACCTAATGAAAAACTGTTTTTT.

The V call is TRBV18, the J call TRBJ1-1; D gene ambiguous. Germline loops: CDR1 KGHSH, CDR2 LQKENI. V dropped 0 bases and J dropped 1 base, with 6 bases sitting between them. The CDR3 sequence is 14 residues long. CDR3 sequence: CASSPPSANTEAFF. CDR3 DNA: TGTGCCAGCTCACCACCCAGCGCGAACACTGAAGCTTTCTTT.

The chain links TRBV3-1 (or the pseudogene TRBV3-2) to TRBJ2-1; the D is unclear. Looked up from germline, CDR1 is LGHDT and CDR2 is YNNKEL (reference sequence). Trimming left V 1 base short and J 7 bases short, with 5 bases between. This CDR3 contains 12 residues. CDR3 in amino acids: CASSQGPNEQFF. The CDR3 DNA reads as TGTGCCAGCAGCCAAGGGCCGAATGAGCAGTTCTTC.

The CDR3 loop is CASSQIGGVGETQYF. DNA of the CDR3: TGTGCCAGCAGCCAAATAGGGGGGGTCGGAGAGACCCAGTACTTC. The V gene is TRBV3-1 (or the pseudogene TRBV3-2), the J gene TRBJ2-5; D might be TRBD2 (7 bases). The CDR3 contains 15 residues. CDR1 and CDR2 from the germline V gene are LGHDT and YNNKEL (reference sequence). With 2 bases removed from V and 4 bases from J, the gap between germline ends came to 14 bases.

V is TRBV19 and J is TRBJ1-2, with 9 bases fitting TRBD1. CDR3 length equals 15 residues. Unmatched junction bases numbered 10, after V lost 5 bases and J lost 6 bases. Germline V gene sequence: CDR1 LNHDA, CDR2 SQIVND (reference sequence). The CDR3 protein is CASSSVGQGADGYTF. The CDR3 nucleotides read TGTGCCAGTAGTTCCGTGGGACAGGGAGCTGATGGCTACACCTTC.

The chain couples TRBV7-2 to TRBJ2-3; 9 nucleotides agree with TRBD2. Germline V CDR1 and CDR2: SGHTA, FQGNSA. CDR3 length: 15 residues. Trimming at V came to 5 bases and at J to 1 base, leaving 4 bases not matched to a gene. In nucleotides, the CDR3 is TGTGCCAGCAGCATTAGCGGGGGACGCACAGATACGCAGTATTTT. Amino acid sequence: CASSISGGRTDTQYF.

Comment on this clone: A much larger clone lies one base from this, so it may be a read error. This chain uses TRBV4-1 with TRBJ1-2; 7 bases line up with TRBD1. The CDR3 is 13 residues long. Germline CDR1 reads MGHRA; CDR2 reads YSYEKL. CDR3 DNA sequence: TGCGTCAGCAGCCATGGGACAGAGTATGGCTACACCTTC. This encodes CVSSHGTEYGYTF.

CDR3 sequence (DNA): TGCGCCAGCAGCGAAGCAGGGGTGAACACTGAAGCTTTCTTT. As protein: CASSEAGVNTEAFF. This chain uses TRBV5-1 with TRBJ1-1; perhaps TRBD1 as D (6 bases). This CDR3 spans 14 amino acids. Germline CDR1 and CDR2: SGHRS and YFSETQ. The V end was cut by 4 bases, the J end by 0 bases, with 10 bases between.

The genes are TRBV3-1 (or the pseudogene TRBV3-2) and TRBJ1-1; 12 bases are a match to TRBD1. The CDR3 extends over 17 amino acids. V was pared by 1 base and J by 5 bases, with 8 bases of the junction left unmatched. Germline V gene lookup returns CDR1 LGHDT and CDR2 YNNKEL (reference sequence). The CDR3 is CASSQGAPGQGATEAFF. CDR3 bases: TGTGCCAGCAGCCAAGGGGCCCCGGGACAGGGGGCGACTGAAGCTTTCTTT.

This chain links TRBV6-6 with TRBJ2-1; 9 bases match TRBD2. The V and J ends lost 5 bases and 3 bases, in that order; junction bases with no gene match: 5. This CDR3 contains 15 residues. In germline, CDR1 is MNHNY, CDR2 SVGAGI (reference sequence). CDR3 protein: CASSPPTSGYNEQFF. Here the CDR3 DNA reads TGTGCCAGCAGTCCACCGACTAGCGGCTACAATGAGCAGTTCTTC.

The chain employs TRBV4-3 and TRBJ2-2, with D perhaps matching TRBD1 (6 bases). V lost 1 base and J 6 bases, leaving 12 bases between the germline ends. The CDR3 runs 15 residues. Germline V lookup: CDR1 LGHNA, CDR2 YSLEER. The CDR3 region is CASSQVQGPPGELFF. The CDR3 DNA follows: TGCGCCAGCAGCCAAGTCCAGGGGCCGCCCGGGGAGCTGTTTTTT.

This clone was counted once. The sample carries other DNA sequences with the same CDR3. This chain uses TRBV4-3 with TRBJ1-4, with 8 bases matching TRBD1. V dropped 1 base and J dropped 8; count of bases not matched to a gene: 3. CDR1 and CDR2 (germline): LGHNA, YSLEER. This CDR3 has 14 residues. CDR3 bases: TGCGCCAGCAGCCAAGGACAGGGGAGAGAAAAACTGTTTTTT. Its protein is CASSQGQGREKLFF.

This chain uses TRBV7-9 with TRBJ1-4, with D possibly being TRBD1 (5 bases). Germline values: CDR1 SEHNR, CDR2 FQNEAQ (reference sequence). The V end was cut by 5 bases, the J end by 6 bases, with 13 bases between. This CDR3 has 14 residues. CDR3 residues: CASSPLGGDEKLFF. In nucleotides, the CDR3 is TGTGCCAGCAGCCCCTTGGGGGGTGATGAAAAACTGTTTTTT.

The chain recombines TRBV11-2 with TRBJ2-5; 7 bases are shared with TRBD2. Germline CDR1 and CDR2: SGHAT and FQNNGV. There are 15 residues in the CDR3. V dropped 2 bases and J dropped 2; count of bases not matched to a gene: 5. CDR3 DNA sequence: TGTGCCAGCAGCTTAAGTTCGGGGGGACAAGAGACCCAGTACTTC. Its protein product is CASSLSSGGQETQYF.

This rearrangement joins TRBV28 to TRBJ1-4; the D gene is possibly TRBD1 (5 bases). Per the germline V gene, CDR1 is MDHEN and CDR2 is SYDVKM. The CDR3 consists of 14 residues. Trimming pared 6 bases from V and 8 bases from J, leaving 16 bases between. In DNA, the CDR3 is TGTGCCAGCAGGATCGACAGAGGTAGGGAAAAACTGTTTTTT. This translates into CASRIDRGREKLFF.